This T cell receptor (beta chain) was recorded in a study of neurological immune-mediated disorders. Via MiXCR, TCRdb re-called the 5' RACE reads, giving one row per CDR3 protein. This sample has approximately 31,000 distinct CDR3 sequences, with under 6% found just once. V lost 6 bases, J lost 7 bases, and 16 bases lay in between. The CDR3 runs 15 residues. The germline CDR1 and CDR2 sequences are SGHTA and FQGNSA. This clonotype was seen many times. This chain joins TRBV7-2 and TRBJ1-6, with a possible D match to TRBD1 (6 bases). The material sequenced was PBMCs. The sequence was collected from a man aged 18 to 29 in good health. Here the CDR3 reads CASRPPQGRNSPLHF. The CDR3 DNA reads TGTGCCAGCAGACCCCCCCAGGGGAGGAATTCACCCCTCCACTTT. The full variable domain, its missing parts supplied by reference TRBV7-2 and TRBJ1-6, is GAGVSQSPSNKVTEKGKDVELRCDPISGHTALYWYRQSLGQGLEFLIYFQGNSAPDKSGLPSDRFSAERTGGSVSTLTIQRTQQEDSAVYLCASRPPQGRNSPLHFGNGTRLTVT.